Sequencing of this T cell receptor (beta chain) was carried out in a study of Ad26.COV2.S vaccination and SARS-CoV-2 variants. Overall study findings and caveats: People who got the vaccine or the placebo had similar non-spike TCR breadth.

Treatment described: around 19 received Ad26.COV2.S at low or high dose, single or two shots; several received placebo; per-sample allocation not given. Samples were taken on day 63 after the first vaccine or placebo injection. Donor was an adult aged 18-55 years in Boston. Wuhan-strain spike was delivered by a replication-incompetent Ad26 vector. A word on this clone: Its antigen is as yet unknown.

The protocol was immunoSEQ multiplex PCR, while the TCRdb copy is restricted to in-frame clones and leaves out a portion. The sample records 360,000 or so clones, 70% to 90% being singletons. The clonotype originates from a person between 18 and 65 years old who received the Ad26.COV2.S COVID-19 vaccine or a placebo. The sample in question was peripheral blood, obtained in a trial of Ad26.COV2.S vaccine versus placebo.

The CDR3: CASSLRPGTGVTNEKLFF. The CDR3 DNA reads TGTGCCAGCAGCCTACGTCCCGGGACAGGGGTAACTAATGAAAAACTGTTTTTT. The chain has TRBV11-2 and TRBJ1-4; 10 nucleotides agree with TRBD1. The J segment lost 1 base and the V segment lost 5 bases, leaving 10 bases of the junction unmatched. Germline loops: CDR1 SGHAT, CDR2 FQNNGV. The CDR3 contains 18 residues.